A single T cell receptor beta chain is shown here with its context. The antigen is not known. The data stem from a study of shared clonotypes between healthy human individuals. Study-level results: There were few donors, and this limited the genetic and exposure-history diversity represented. Sequencing depth was predicted to influence how clonotypes are shared among donors.

The CDR3 covers 15 residues. Per the germline V gene, CDR1 is MNHNY and CDR2 is SVGAGI (reference sequence). Trimming stripped 0 bases from V and 3 bases from J, with 12 bases between. Clones were sequenced by immunoSEQ multiplex PCR, and TCRdb holds only the in-frame ones, with some missing. The sample contains over 1.5 million clones, 95% to 99% of which appear only once. The sample comprised naive CD4+ T cells sorted from blood. As for subset: CD45RA+ positively selected. The TCR was taken from a man younger than 45 in good health. V gene TRBV6-6 combines with J gene TRBJ2-7, with unresolved D. The DNA of the CDR3 is TGTGCCAGCAGTTACTCGGAGTCTAGAAACTACGAGCAGTACTTC. Encoded protein: CASSYSESRNYEQYF.